This T cell receptor (beta chain) was documented in a study of blood T cell repertoires in COVID-19. Study-wide background: COVID-19 samples collected from the United States, Italy and Spain covered acute and convalescent phases. T cells, B-cell-depleted T cells, or PBMCs provided the cDNA or gDNA that served as material.

After removal of 3 bases from V and 5 bases from J, the junction contained 3 bases not matched to a gene. The CDR3 runs 15 residues. The germline V gene has CDR1 SGHTA and CDR2 FQGNSA. Repertoires were generated with immunoSEQ multiplex PCR, while TCRdb's copy carries only in-frame clones and drops some. The data show 310,000 or so clones, around 90% seen once. The chain couples TRBV7-2 to TRBJ2-1; TRBD2 aligns across 11 bases. The source of this sequence is a man between 65 and 85 years old with acute or convalescent COVID-19. The sample was peripheral blood. The CDR3 DNA is TGTGCCAGCAGCTTCTGGGGACTAGCGGACAATGAGCAGTTCTTC. This translates into CASSFWGLADNEQFF.